The clone carrying this TCR beta chain was picked up a small number of times. Its antigen is unknown. The isolated RNA, all of it, was reverse transcribed, so expressed TCRB transcripts were what got sequenced. Sequenced by immunoSEQ multiplex PCR; TCRdb stores in-frame clones only, minus some. The sample comprises under 900,000 clones, 15% to 20% of which are singletons, and 0.02% to 0.025% rests with the top ten. This entry belongs to a study of beta chain features in type 1 diabetes. Study-wide context: Cells sorted and examined across all samples totaled approximately 100 million.

Study-wide results and limits: TCRB repertoires of naive, central memory and Treg cells appeared more similar among patients than among healthy donors.

V was pared by 6 bases and J by 0 bases, with 15 bases between. The CDR3 is made up of 15 amino acids. Germline V gene data show CDR1 as SGHTA and CDR2 as FQGNSA. What was sequenced was naive CD4+ T cells from blood. The V call is TRBV7-2, the J call TRBJ2-7; possible D gene TRBD2, 6 bases. This sequence was found in a woman between 18 and 29 years old in good health. The CDR3 loop reads CASSWGESLSYEQYF. In nucleotides, the CDR3 is TGTGCCAGCAGTTGGGGGGAAAGCCTCTCCTACGAGCAGTACTTC.